This T cell receptor (beta chain) comes out of a study of T-cell reconstitution after alpha-beta-depleted transplantation in children. Study results and caveats: By one year post-transplant, T-cell counts and diversity largely arose from T cells that were newly produced.

This clonotype was counted many times. Its antigen is still unknown. Germline V gene data show CDR1 as SGHRS and CDR2 as YFSETQ. CDR3 size: 14 residues. Trimming cost V 0 bases and J 10 bases; bases outside gene matches: 4. Researchers prepared the TCRbeta library using unique molecular identifiers, the study reports. One entry per CDR3 protein results from TCRdb running MiXCR on the PCR reads. The data contain about 140,000 distinct CDR3 sequences, around 8.5% of them singletons. The input for sequencing was PBMCs, mostly from graft donor cells, taken 180 days after TCRalphabeta/CD19-depleted stem cell transplant. The chain carries TRBV5-1 and TRBJ2-3; 11 nucleotides align to TRBD2. This clonotype was obtained from a female patient aged 2-10 years who had a stem cell transplant for congenital amegakaryocytic thrombocytopenia, so the T cells may come from the graft donor. The CDR3 spells CASSLELAGGPQYF. DNA for the CDR3: TGCGCCAGCAGCTTGGAGCTAGCGGGGGGTCCGCAGTATTTT.